The sequence of this TCR beta chain was determined in a study of neurological immune-mediated disorders. Every sequencing run generated in excess of 160 million TCR-beta sequences. These sequences covered 15-18 subjects. One entry per CDR3 protein, called by TCRdb with MiXCR from the 5' RACE reads. The sample comprises roughly 48,000 distinct CDR3 sequences, roughly a quarter of which are singletons, and roughly 25% rests with the top ten. This clonotype was seen at least ten times. CDR1 is SGHRS, CDR2 YFSETQ, per germline. This CDR3 is built from 13 residues. V lost 5 bases to trimming and J lost 2 bases, with 9 bases between them. 2 million unsorted PBMCs were stored in RNAlater at -80 °C before RNA extraction.

This clonotype originated in a woman aged 70-85 years in good health. Sequencing was performed on PBMCs. The V gene is TRBV5-1, the J gene TRBJ2-3, with D perhaps TRBD1 or TRBD2 (5 bases each). DNA of the CDR3: TGCGCCAGCAGTCGGGACCACACAGATACGCAGTATTTT. Translation: CASSRDHTDTQYF.